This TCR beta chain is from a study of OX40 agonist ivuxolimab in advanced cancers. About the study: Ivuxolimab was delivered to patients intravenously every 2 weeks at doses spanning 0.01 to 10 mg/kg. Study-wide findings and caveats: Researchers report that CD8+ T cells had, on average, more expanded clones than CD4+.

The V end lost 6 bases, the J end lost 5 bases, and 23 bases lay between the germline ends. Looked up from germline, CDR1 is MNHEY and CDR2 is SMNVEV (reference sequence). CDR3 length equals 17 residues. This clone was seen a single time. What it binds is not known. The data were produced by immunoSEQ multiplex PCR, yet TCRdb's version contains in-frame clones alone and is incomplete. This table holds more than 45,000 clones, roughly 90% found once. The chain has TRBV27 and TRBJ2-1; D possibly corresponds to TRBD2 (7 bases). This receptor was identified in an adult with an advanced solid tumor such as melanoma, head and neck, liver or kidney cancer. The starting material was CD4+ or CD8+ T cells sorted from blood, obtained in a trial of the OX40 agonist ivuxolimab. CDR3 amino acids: CASSPTGLVGGDNEQFF. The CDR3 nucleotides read TGTGCCAGCAGCCCGACGGGCTTGGTAGGGGGGGACAATGAGCAGTTCTTC.